Given below is one TCR beta chain in context. The antigen is undetermined. This sample is drawn from a study of cytomegalovirus exposure and HLA in healthy donors. Study observations and caveats: A few CMV-associated chains proved CMV antigen-specific in vitro. One variant, a missense change in DCLRE1C, was linked in a later analysis to TCR beta V- and J-gene trimming. Most TCRs appeared rarely, but some public TCRs recurred in many donors.

Though nominally healthy at sampling, donors likely had unrecorded immune exposures. PCR employed 60 Vbeta and 13 Jbeta primers. Profiling relied on immunoSEQ multiplex PCR, and the TCRdb table lists in-frame clones only, not all of them. In the table there are around 250,000 clones, 75% to 85% of which are singletons. The CDR3 is made up of 14 amino acids. Germline CDR1 reads SGHRS; CDR2 reads YFSETQ. V gave up 1 base and J gave up 8 bases, with 13 bases separating them. Sample: PBMCs. The V gene is TRBV5-1, the J gene TRBJ1-3; possibly TRBD1 for D (6 bases). This receptor was identified in a woman in her fifties or sixties in good health and CMV-seropositive. DNA for the CDR3: TGCGCCAGCAGCTTGTGGGGGTCAGGGGACACCATATATTTT. Its translation: CASSLWGSGDTIYF.